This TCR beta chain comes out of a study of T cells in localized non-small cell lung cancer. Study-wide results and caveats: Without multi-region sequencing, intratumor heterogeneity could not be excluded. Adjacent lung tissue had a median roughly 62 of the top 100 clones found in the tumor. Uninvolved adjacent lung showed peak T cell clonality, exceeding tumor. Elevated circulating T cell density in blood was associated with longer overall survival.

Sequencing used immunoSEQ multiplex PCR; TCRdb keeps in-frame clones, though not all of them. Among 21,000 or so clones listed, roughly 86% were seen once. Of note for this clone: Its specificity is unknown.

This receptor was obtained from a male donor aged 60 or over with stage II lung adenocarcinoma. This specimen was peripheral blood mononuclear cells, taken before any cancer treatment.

The CDR3 sequence: CASSLYRGTEAFF. CDR3 DNA: TGTGCCAGCAGTTTATACAGGGGCACTGAAGCTTTCTTT. The chain recombines TRBV27 with TRBJ1-1; 7 bases are a match to TRBD1. Germline V CDR1 and CDR2: MNHEY, SMNVEV (reference sequence). V shed 1 base, J shed 4 bases, and the junction held 0 bases outside the gene matches. The CDR3 has 13 residues.